The rows below give T cell receptor beta chains drawn from one sample of a study of regulatory T cells in long-lasting Graves disease. One entry per CDR3 protein results from TCRdb running MiXCR on the multiplex PCR reads. This sample yields around 480,000 distinct CDR3 sequences, of which 15% to 20% are seen a single time; 12% belongs to the top ten. This sample also appeared in a second study, on T cells in Graves' hyperthyroidism and ophthalmopathy.

Sequencing used peripheral blood mononuclear cells (PBMCs), obtained at new diagnosis, from a patient treated with antithyroid drugs. These receptors were collected from a man between 35 and 55 years old with Graves disease. The CDR3 runs from the conserved cysteine through the conserved F or W. The D gene is left open where the match is weak. The listing skips clone size in some rows; elsewhere it reads once, few, many or a size class.

d_gene | abundance | j_gene | v_gene | CDR3nt | CDR3aa
TRBD1 | many | TRBJ1-6 | TRBV10-3 | TGTGCCATCAGTGAACAGGGGGCTAATTCACCCCTCCACTTT | CAISEQGANSPLHF
TRBD2 | - | TRBJ2-6 | TRBV7-9 | TGTGCCACCAGGGGCAGCGGGGGCCCCGGGGCCAACGTCCTGACTTTC | CATRGSGGPGANVLTF
- | - | TRBJ1-2 | TRBV30 | TGTGCCTGGGGGAAAGATGGCTACGCCTTC | CAWGKDGYAF
- | many | TRBJ2-2 | TRBV12-3/TRBV12-4 | TGTGCCAGCAGTTCCGTGAACACCGGGGAGCTGTTTTTT | CASSSVNTGELFF
- | - | TRBJ1-4 | TRBV25-1 | TGTGCCAGCAGTGTAACCGGGACAAGGAATGAAAAACTGTTTTTT | CASSVTGTRNEKLFF
- | many | TRBJ2-7 | TRBV28 | TGTGCCAGCAGGTGGGGGCGGGCCTCCTACGAGCAGTACTTC | CASRWGRASYEQYF
- | many | TRBJ2-1 | TRBV6-1 | TGTGCCAGCAGTGGGGCCGGGCTATTACACTATGAGCAGTTCTTC | CASSGAGLLHYEQFF
- | many | TRBJ2-7 | TRBV2 | TGTGCCAGCAGTGCGGACCCGTCCTACGAGCAGTACTTC | CASSADPSYEQYF
TRBD1 | many | TRBJ1-3 | TRBV18 | TGTGCCAGCTCACCCTCGGGACAGCCCATATATTTT | CASSPSGQPIYF
TRBD2 | many | TRBJ2-1 | TRBV20-1 | TGCAGTGCCACCCAACTAGCGGCATCCTACAATGAGCAGTTCTTC | CSATQLAASYNEQFF
TRBD1 | few | TRBJ1-6 | TRBV7-3 | TGTGCCAGCAGCTCAGGGACAGGGAATAATTCACCCCTCCACTTT | CASSSGTGNNSPLHF
TRBD2 | many | TRBJ2-5 | TRBV5-6 | TGTGCCAGCAGCTGGGGTGGTAGCGGGGCCCAAGAGACCCAGTACTTC | CASSWGGSGAQETQYF
- | many | TRBJ1-5 | TRBV28 | TGTGCCAGCAGCCTGAGCTGGGGGTATCAGCCCCAGCATTTT | CASSLSWGYQPQHF
- | - | TRBJ2-2 | TRBV12-5 | TGTGCTAGCTACTCTTTTGAGGCGCCCAACACCGGGGAGCTGTTTTTT | CASYSFEAPNTGELFF
- | many | TRBJ2-1 | TRBV2 | TGTGCCAGCACTGGCCTAGGCGGAGATGAGCAGTTCTTC | CASTGLGGDEQFF
TRBD2 | many | TRBJ2-1 | TRBV5-1 | TGCGCCAGCAGCTTGGGTCTGACTAGCGGGAATAATGAGCAGTTCTTC | CASSLGLTSGNNEQFF
- | many | TRBJ2-7 | TRBV20-1 | TGCAGTGCTACAGCGGTACCGGCCGACGAGCAGTACTTC | CSATAVPADEQYF
- | - | TRBJ2-7 | TRBV2 | TGTGCCAGCAGTGTGGACTATAAATACGAGCAGTACTTC | CASSVDYKYEQYF
- | many | TRBJ1-1 | TRBV11-2 | TGTGCCACGCTTAGCCGGGGCGAAGCTTTCTTT | CATLSRGEAFF
- | - | TRBJ2-5 | TRBV7-2 | TGTGCCAGCAGCTTTGGGACGTTCCAAGAGACCCAGTACTTC | CASSFGTFQETQYF
- | many | TRBJ1-2 | TRBV3-1 | TGTGCCAGCAGCCAATCGCCCGGGACCAATGGCTACACCTTC | CASSQSPGTNGYTF
TRBD2 | many | TRBJ2-7 | TRBV30 | TGTGCCACCTCTAGCGGGAGGTTGCAAGAGCAGTACTTC | CATSSGRLQEQYF
- | many | TRBJ2-7 | TRBV5-1 | TGCGCCAGCACAAATCAGGGGTCCCACGAGCAGTACTTC | CASTNQGSHEQYF